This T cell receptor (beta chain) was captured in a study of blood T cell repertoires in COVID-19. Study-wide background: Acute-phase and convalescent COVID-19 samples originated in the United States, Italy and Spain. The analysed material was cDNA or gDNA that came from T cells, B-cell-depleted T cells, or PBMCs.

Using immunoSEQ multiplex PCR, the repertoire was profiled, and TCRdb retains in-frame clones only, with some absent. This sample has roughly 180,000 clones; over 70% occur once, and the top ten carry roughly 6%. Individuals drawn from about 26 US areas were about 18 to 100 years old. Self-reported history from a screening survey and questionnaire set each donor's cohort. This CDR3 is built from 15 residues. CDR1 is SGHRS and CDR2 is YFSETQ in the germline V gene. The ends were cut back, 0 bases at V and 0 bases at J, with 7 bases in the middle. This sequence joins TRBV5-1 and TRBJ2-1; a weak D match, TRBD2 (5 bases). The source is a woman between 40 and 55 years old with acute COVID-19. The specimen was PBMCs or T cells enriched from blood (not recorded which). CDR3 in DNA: TGCGCCAGCAGCTTGGGAGGGAACTCCTACAATGAGCAGTTCTTC. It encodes CASSLGGNSYNEQFF.